This TCR beta chain emerged from a study of blood T cell repertoires in COVID-19 (dated by TCRdb to 2020 to 2021). Some background on the complete study: Collaborator samples came from the United States, Italy and Spain and covered acute and convalescent phases of COVID-19. The prospective study material was composed of cDNA or gDNA derived from T cells, B-cell-depleted T cells, or PBMCs. Subjects who had been exposed to COVID-19, were actively infected with it, or had recovered from it provided the deeply sampled blood TCRbeta repertoires that made up the dataset. The repertoires were made available in a free public database intended to serve as a resource for research on the immune response to SARS-CoV-2. Samples came from the ongoing ImmuneRACE study (first 160 participants) plus 1,254 subjects from 6 global collaborators. Nearly every sample came with metadata listing a de-identified subject ID, COVID-19 status, age in years and sex. HLA class I and class II types, where available, came from metadata supplied by the sample provider rather than from assay-based typing.

Collaborating institutions collected whole blood in K2EDTA tubes following their own protocols. For TCRbeta analysis, collaborators shipped samples in one of three forms: frozen whole blood, isolated PBMCs, or DNA extracted from either of those sample types. A distance of 14 bases separates the germline ends of V and J, which lose 5 bases and 3 bases respectively. Inclusive of the bounding cysteine and phenylalanine, the CDR3 is 14 residues long. The retained sequence is limited to the CDR3, 42 bases, with the frame set at the first base. As encoded in the germline V gene, CDR1 is SNHLY while CDR2 is FYNNEI. TCRbeta CDR3 regions were amplified from genomic DNA using the immunoSEQ Assay, a bias-controlled multiplex PCR. The study's processing was this. Nucleated cell counts per sample were estimated from amplification of reference gene primers within the assay. Sequence reads were collapsed and filtered to measure the absolute abundance of every unique TCRbeta CDR3 rearrangement. For each sample, productive Simpson clonality was calculated as the square root of Simpson's diversity index across productive rearrangements. The clones in this table, taken by TCRdb from immuneACCESS, are in-frame only. Not every clone is retained; where verified, under half of the shortfall comes from an unresolved V gene, and the cause of the rest is unknown. The DNA gave D and trimming, while V, J and clone size come from that table. Here the sample has about 260,000 clones; roughly 79% occur a single time. The ten top clones hold under 2% of the sample.

With regard to this clone: What this receptor recognizes is not known. Base qualities were left out, and no much larger clone turns up one base away.

Broad study findings and their caveats: How much clinical and demographic metadata was included differed by source and by participant, and the metadata was provided uncurated.

What was sequenced was peripheral blood. This chain is built from TRBV2 and TRBJ2-7, and possibly TRBD1, on 6 matching bases. The receptor was isolated from a woman over 75 with acute or convalescent COVID-19. The CDR3 protein: CASSLQGAGYEQYF. The nucleotides read TGTGCCAGCAGTTTACAGGGTGCGGGCTACGAGCAGTACTTC.